This T cell receptor (beta chain) was observed in a study of blood T cell repertoires in COVID-19. The CDR3 spans 15 residues. The germline V gene has CDR1 ENHRY and CDR2 SYGVKD. The V end lost 6 bases, the J end lost 3 bases, and 17 bases lay between the germline ends. Participant-reported clinical history was the basis for cohort assignment. The data were produced by immunoSEQ multiplex PCR, yet TCRdb's version contains in-frame clones alone and is incomplete. The top ten hold over 1% of the sample, which has 200,000 to 300,000 clones, 88% seen once. The clonotype was recovered from a woman between 40 and 50 years old with acute COVID-19. The chain carries TRBV10-3 and TRBJ2-5; possible D gene TRBD1, 6 bases. Sequencing was done on a sample of PBMCs or T cells enriched from blood (not recorded which). The CDR3: CAIRESGTREETQYF. The CDR3 DNA reads as TGTGCCATCAGGGAATCCGGGACAAGGGAAGAGACCCAGTACTTC.